This is a list of T cell receptor beta chains from one sample in a study of T cells after yellow fever vaccination. TCRdb passed the 5' RACE reads through MiXCR, listing each CDR3 protein once. The table shows hundreds of thousands of distinct CDR3 sequences, with 12% occurring only once. The starting material was PBMCs, obtained on the day of the yellow fever booster vaccination. The receptors were gathered from a man aged 25-45 years who received the YFV17D yellow fever vaccine. The CDR3 runs from the conserved cysteine through the conserved F or W. Fields, in order: V gene, J gene, CDR3 protein.

V: TRBV7-8; J: TRBJ2-1; CDR3: CASSLRLSSGSSYNEQFF
V: TRBV20-1; J: TRBJ2-1; CDR3: CSATQSYNEQFF
V: TRBV12-3/TRBV12-4; J: TRBJ1-1; CDR3: CASSFGQITEAFF
V: TRBV27; J: TRBJ2-1; CDR3: CASSFLRSATSSYNEQFF
V: TRBV7-3; J: TRBJ2-1; CDR3: CASSLQPGVNNEQFF
V: TRBV20-1; J: TRBJ2-1; CDR3: CSAAGTRESSYNEQFF
V: TRBV20-1; J: TRBJ1-2; CDR3: CSANIQGRRGGYTF
V: TRBV29-1; J: TRBJ2-6; CDR3: CSVDVGANVLTF
V: TRBV29-1; J: TRBJ2-5; CDR3: CSVGVRGRVETQYF
V: TRBV11-2; J: TRBJ1-6; CDR3: CASSRQGRVGSPLHF
V: TRBV7-9; J: TRBJ2-1; CDR3: CASSLGADEQFF
V: TRBV29-1; J: TRBJ2-3; CDR3: CSVEDPRESYTDTQYF
V: TRBV27; J: TRBJ1-4; CDR3: CASSFLGQGQEKLFF
V: TRBV7-9; J: TRBJ1-4; CDR3: CASSRWTGKEKLFF
V: TRBV7-9; J: TRBJ1-3; CDR3: CASSLAGQGADTIYF
V: TRBV6-5; J: TRBJ1-2; CDR3: CASSYSRGVGYTF
V: TRBV4-3; J: TRBJ2-7; CDR3: CASSQVSVGEQYF